A single sample gave rise to the 10 T cell receptor beta chains below, sequenced in a study of cytomegalovirus exposure and HLA in healthy donors. PCR employed 60 Vbeta and 13 Jbeta primers. TCRdb's table, derived via immunoSEQ multiplex PCR, lists solely in-frame clones and lacks some. The sample holds 90,000 to 120,000 clones; 65% to 85% are singletons and the top ten take 2% to 2.5%. Sequenced: PBMCs. The receptors originated from a man aged 25 to 40 in good health and CMV-seronegative.

This clone was seen only once. This chain links TRBV28 with TRBJ2-7; D call uncertain. The germline V gene encodes CDR1 MDHEN and CDR2 SYDVKM. V gave up 5 bases and J gave up 6 bases, with 14 bases separating them. The CDR3 contains 13 residues. CDR3 loop: CASSPNIEREQYF. The DNA for the CDR3 is TGTGCCAGCAGTCCCAACATCGAGCGCGAGCAGTACTTC.

The chain has TRBV5-1 and TRBJ1-1; D is undetermined. The CDR3 totals 12 residues. The V and J ends lost 5 bases and 6 bases respectively, with 11 bases between them. CDR1 is SGHRS and CDR2 is YFSETQ in the germline V gene. This CDR3 is CASSVGGPEAFF. The CDR3 DNA follows: TGCGCCAGCAGTGTTGGCGGGCCTGAAGCTTTCTTT. Filled out from reference TRBV5-1 and TRBJ1-1, the complete variable domain reads KAGVTQTPRYLIKTRGQQVTLSCSPISGHRSVSWYQQTPGQGLQFLFEYFSETQRNKGNFPGRFSGRQFSNSRSEMNVSTLELGDSALYLCASSVGGPEAFFGQGTRLTVV.

This sequence joins TRBV28 and TRBJ1-1, with TRBD1 as a possible D gene (5 bases). Germline CDR1 and CDR2: MDHEN and SYDVKM. The CDR3 contains 14 residues. V dropped 3 bases and J dropped 1 base, with 9 bases sitting between them. The CDR3 DNA reads as TGTGCCAGCAGTTTCTCTGACAGGAACACTGAAGCTTTCTTT. The encoded protein is CASSFSDRNTEAFF.

The gene calls are TRBV28 and TRBJ1-5; weak D call: TRBD1 (6 bases). Trimming took 6 bases from V and 6 from J, leaving 12 bases between them. The length of the CDR3 is 13 residues. Germline V gene data show CDR1 as MDHEN and CDR2 as SYDVKM. This CDR3 is CASRQRGSQPQHF. The CDR3 DNA reads as TGTGCCAGCAGGCAGAGGGGGAGTCAGCCCCAGCATTTT.

This clone was recorded once. The chain couples TRBV18 to TRBJ2-3; D might be TRBD1 (5 bases). The germline CDR1 and CDR2 sequences are KGHSH and LQKENI. This CDR3 is built from 14 residues. V shed 3 bases and J shed 6 bases, with 13 bases lying between them. The CDR3 DNA reads as TGTGCCAGCTCACCGCCCGCAGGGCTTGATACGCAGTATTTT. Translated, it gives CASSPPAGLDTQYF. The whole variable domain, remainder taken from reference TRBV18 and TRBJ2-3, is NAGVMQNPRHLVRRRGQEARLRCSPMKGHSHVYWYRQLPEEGLKFMVYLQKENIIDESGMPKERFSAEFPKEGPSILRIQQVVRGDSAAYFCASSPPAGLDTQYFGPGTRLTVL.

The chain uses TRBV2 and TRBJ2-3, with D hard to call. This CDR3 region has 13 residues. Germline values: CDR1 SNHLY, CDR2 FYNNEI. V was trimmed by 2 bases and J by 12 bases, leaving 15 bases between them. The CDR3 bases are TGTGCCAGCAGTGAATCGAGCCGTCAATCACAGTATTTT. This codes for CASSESSRQSQYF.

The gene calls are TRBV14 and TRBJ2-7; D gene unclear. CDR1 is SGHDN, CDR2 FVKESK, per germline. The CDR3 is 15 residues long. Trimming cost V 2 bases and J 1 base, with 12 bases left between them. The CDR3 protein is CASSQPFRGSYEQYF. The CDR3 nucleotides read TGTGCCAGCAGCCAACCATTCCGCGGTTCCTACGAGCAGTACTTC.

The rearrangement joins TRBV29-1 to TRBJ2-1; 9 nucleotides match TRBD1. Trimming cost V 1 base and J 15 bases; bases outside gene matches: 4. This CDR3 has 11 residues. CDR1 and CDR2 from the germline V gene are SQVTM and ANQGSEA. CDR3 coding DNA: TGCAGCGTTGAAGCGGGACAGGGTGGGTTCTTC. It yields the protein CSVEAGQGGFF.

This clone was detected only once. The chain couples TRBV7-9 to TRBJ2-2, with TRBD1 as a possible D gene (6 bases). Germline values: CDR1 SEHNR, CDR2 FQNEAQ (reference sequence). The CDR3 sequence is 14 residues long. The V gene lost 5 bases and the J gene lost 4 bases, with 11 bases spanning the gap. The DNA for the CDR3 is TGTGCCAGCAGCCCGGGACAAGCCACCGGGGAGCTGTTTTTT. Its protein product is CASSPGQATGELFF.

The V and J genes are TRBV6-1 and TRBJ1-5, with 7 bases that match TRBD1. From germline, CDR1 is MNHNS and CDR2 SASEGT. The CDR3 covers 13 residues. With V trimmed by 7 bases and J by 15 bases, 15 bases remained unmatched. CDR3 coding DNA: TGTGCCAGCACAAAAGCCCGGGACAGCCCAAGGCATTTT. Protein product: CASTKARDSPRHF.